Listed here are 32 T cell receptor beta chains from one sample, sequenced in a study of cytomegalovirus exposure and HLA in healthy donors. The PCR ran on 60 Vbeta and 13 Jbeta primers. Some clones are missing from TCRdb's copy, which holds only in-frame ones; the method was immunoSEQ multiplex PCR. The sample lists 130,000 or so clones, around 75% occurring once. Sequencing used PBMCs. These TCRs come from a man aged 30 to 39 in good health and CMV-seronegative.

The chain is built from TRBV9 and TRBJ2-7; TRBD1 matches 8 bases. The germline CDR1 and CDR2 sequences are SGDLS and YYNGEE. The CDR3 is 15 residues long. The V and J ends lost 0 bases and 3 bases, in that order; junction bases with no gene match: 5. The CDR3 nucleotides are TGTGCCAGCAGCGTAGGACAGGGGTACGACTACGAGCAGTACTTC. Its protein is CASSVGQGYDYEQYF.

The rearrangement joins TRBV7-9 to TRBJ1-1; tentative D call: TRBD1 (5 bases). This CDR3 is 14 amino acids long. The V end was cut by 4 bases, the J end by 5 bases, with 14 bases between. Germline-derived CDR1 and CDR2 are SEHNR and FQNEAQ (reference sequence). The CDR3 DNA follows: TGTGCCAGCAGCTCAATGACAGAAAGTACTGAAGCTTTCTTT. This translates into CASSSMTESTEAFF.

The chain joins TRBV2 to TRBJ2-7, with 7 bases aligning to TRBD2. Trimming at V came to 4 bases and at J to 7 bases, leaving 7 bases not matched to a gene. In germline, CDR1 is SNHLY, CDR2 FYNNEI. This CDR3 is built from 13 residues. The CDR3 nucleotides read TGTGCCAGCAGTGCTAGCGGTGGCTTGGAGCAGTACTTC. Protein: CASSASGGLEQYF. The entire variable domain, with the rest obtained from reference TRBV2 and TRBJ2-7, is as follows: EPEVTQTPSHQVTQMGQEVILRCVPISNHLYFYWYRQILGQKVEFLVSFYNNEISEKSEIFDDQFSVERPDGSNFTLKIRSTKLEDSAMYFCASSASGGLEQYFGPGTRLTVT.

This chain links TRBV5-1 with TRBJ1-1; a possible D gene is TRBD1 (5 bases). V lost 1 base to trimming and J lost 1 base, with 11 bases between them. The CDR3 runs 15 residues. In germline, CDR1 is SGHRS, CDR2 YFSETQ. The CDR3 sequence: CASSLIWQGNTEAFF. The CDR3 nucleotides read TGCGCCAGCAGCTTGATATGGCAGGGGAACACTGAAGCTTTCTTT.

This chain links TRBV5-1 with TRBJ2-5, with 9 positions matching TRBD1. The DNA end favors TRBJ2-7, so the J call may be wrong. The CDR3 runs to 15 residues. Germline lookup yields CDR1 SGHRS and CDR2 YFSETQ. The CDR3 loop is CASSRTGTGSYEQYF. For the CDR3, the DNA is TGCGCCAGCAGCCGGACCGGGACAGGGTCGTACGAGCAGTACTTC.

V is TRBV29-1 and J is TRBJ2-1, with 7 bases that match TRBD2. This CDR3 contains 14 residues. CDR1 and CDR2 from the germline V gene are SQVTM and ANQGSEA. The ends lost 4 bases at V and 3 bases at J; junction bases unmatched: 6. CDR3 amino acids: CSVASLAVYNEQFF. In DNA form, the CDR3 reads TGCAGCGTTGCCAGCCTAGCGGTCTACAATGAGCAGTTCTTC.

J is TRBJ1-1 and V is TRBV6-5, with TRBD1 matching 10 bases. J lost 11 bases, V lost 5 bases, and 14 bases had no gene match. The CDR3 loop spans 15 amino acids. The germline V gene encodes CDR1 MNHEY and CDR2 SVGAGI. The CDR3 DNA reads as TGTGCCAGCAGTGTTTTCCGGGACAGGGGCTTCGAGGCTTTCTTT. This encodes CASSVFRDRGFEAFF.

Note on this clone: This CDR3 is missing its conserved last phenylalanine or tryptophan, likely due to a read error. J is TRBJ1-5 and V is TRBV5-1; D call uncertain. V was pared by 0 bases and J by 0 bases, with 1 base between. This CDR3 is 13 amino acids long. Per the germline V gene, CDR1 is SGHRS and CDR2 is YFSETQ. The CDR3: CASSLGSNQPQHV. Here the CDR3 DNA reads TGCGCCAGCAGCTTGGGTAGCAATCAGCCCCAGCATGTT.

The chain joins TRBV27 to TRBJ2-7; TRBD2 matches at 8 bases. Germline CDR1 and CDR2: MNHEY and SMNVEV (reference sequence). The CDR3 consists of 16 residues. V shed 3 bases, J shed 2 bases, and the junction held 9 bases outside the gene matches. This chain's CDR3 is CASSFSSGQTTYEQYF. The CDR3 DNA reads as TGTGCCAGCAGTTTCTCTAGCGGGCAAACTACCTACGAGCAGTACTTC.

This clone was picked up a small number of times. The J gene is TRBJ1-1, the V gene TRBV6-5, with TRBD1 identical over 8 bases. The germline V gene has CDR1 MNHEY and CDR2 SVGAGI. V trimming: 7 bases; J trimming: 5 bases; junction bases outside the gene matches: 6. The CDR3 is 13 amino acids. CDR3 nucleotides: TGTGCCAGCACACGGACAGGGAGTACTGAAGCTTTCTTT. It translates to CASTRTGSTEAFF.

The gene calls are TRBV4-3 and TRBJ1-6, with a possible D match to TRBD1 (6 bases). Germline CDR1 and CDR2: LGHNA and YSLEER. Trimming removed 1 base at V and 10 bases at J, with 11 bases between. CDR3 length equals 14 residues. The DNA of the CDR3 is TGCGCCAGCAGCCAAGCGCAGGGGTCCTCACCCCTCCACTTT. Translating gives CASSQAQGSSPLHF.

This clone was seen a single time. CDR3 coding DNA: TGTGCCAGCAGCTTGTATGCCGGACAGACGAATCAGCCCCAGCATTTT. Its protein product is CASSLYAGQTNQPQHF. The rearrangement uses TRBV5-6 and TRBJ1-5; perhaps TRBD1 as D (6 bases). The V gene's germline CDR1 is SGHDT and CDR2 YYEEEE. V was trimmed by 1 base and J by 4 bases, leaving 15 bases between them. The CDR3 spans 16 residues. Combining the CDR3 with reference TRBV5-6 and TRBJ1-5 gives the whole variable domain DAGVTQSPTHLIKTRGQQVTLRCSPKSGHDTVSWYQQALGQGPQFIFQYYEEEERQRGNFPDRFSGHQFPNYSSELNVNALLLGDSALYLCASSLYAGQTNQPQHFGDGTRLSIL.

The gene calls are TRBV4-3 and TRBJ2-5; D not certain. Germline CDR1 LGHNA, CDR2 YSLEER. The CDR3 extends over 15 amino acids. Between the trimmed V and J ends, which lost 0 bases and 2 bases, there was a span of 10 bases. CDR3 DNA: TGCGCCAGCAGCCAAGATCTAAACAGACAAGAGACCCAGTACTTC. This encodes CASSQDLNRQETQYF.

The chain is built from TRBV19 and TRBJ2-7, with 10 bases identical to TRBD2. V lost 6 bases and J lost 2; bases outside the gene matches: 7. Germline values: CDR1 LNHDA, CDR2 SQIVND (reference sequence). The CDR3 loop spans 15 amino acids. CDR3 loop: CASSHTSGIPYEQYF. The CDR3 DNA follows: TGTGCCAGTAGCCACACTAGCGGGATCCCCTACGAGCAGTACTTC.

V and J are TRBV5-6 and TRBJ1-6; the D gene is possibly TRBD1 (6 bases). Trimming left V 4 bases short and J 14 bases short, with 22 bases between. The CDR3 extends over 15 amino acids. The germline V gene encodes CDR1 SGHDT and CDR2 YYEEEE. CDR3 residues: CASSPAWTDSTTLHF. The CDR3 DNA follows: TGTGCCAGCAGCCCAGCATGGACGGACAGTACCACCCTCCACTTT.

This clone was picked up a small number of times. The chain couples TRBV15 to TRBJ2-7; 8 bases fit TRBD1. CDR1 is LNHNV, CDR2 YYDKDF, per germline (reference sequence). V trimming: 0 bases; J trimming: 4 bases; junction bases outside the gene matches: 5. The CDR3 length is 15 residues. CDR3 DNA sequence: TGTGCCACCAGCAGAGATGGGACAGGTGGGTACGAGCAGTACTTC. Translation: CATSRDGTGGYEQYF.

The rearrangement joins TRBV5-8 to TRBJ2-3; 8 positions agree with TRBD2. Germline V gives CDR1 SGHTS, CDR2 YDEGEE. There are 14 residues in the CDR3. V lost 0 bases and J lost 6; bases outside the gene matches: 3. This chain's CDR3 is CASSLGLAIDTQYF. In DNA form, the CDR3 reads TGTGCCAGCAGCTTGGGACTAGCGATCGATACGCAGTATTTT.

The chain recombines TRBV19 with TRBJ2-5; D may be TRBD1 (5 bases). There are 14 residues in the CDR3. V dropped 1 base and J dropped 3 bases, with 9 bases sitting between them. Germline V CDR1 and CDR2: LNHDA, SQIVND (reference sequence). This CDR3 reads CASSIADSEETQYF. CDR3 DNA sequence: TGTGCCAGTAGTATAGCCGACAGCGAAGAGACCCAGTACTTC.

This clone was counted once. The chain uses TRBV6-5 and TRBJ1-1; 8 nucleotides line up with TRBD1. Germline V gene data show CDR1 as MNHEY and CDR2 as SVGAGI. This CDR3 region has 16 residues. Trimming cost V 0 bases and J 5 bases; bases outside gene matches: 8. This CDR3 is CASSYSSGGAWTEAFF. DNA of the CDR3: TGTGCCAGCAGTTACTCCTCAGGGGGCGCCTGGACTGAAGCTTTCTTT.

The CDR3 sequence: CASSDSPGGNGYTF. The CDR3 DNA follows: TGTGCCAGCAGTGACTCTCCAGGGGGTAATGGCTACACCTTC. The chain combines TRBV6-4 with TRBJ1-2, with 7 bases fitting TRBD1. Germline lookup yields CDR1 MRHNA and CDR2 SNTAGT. V was pared by 0 bases and J by 6 bases, with 4 bases of the junction left unmatched. The CDR3 runs to 14 residues.

This chain connects TRBV2 to TRBJ2-3; TRBD2 aligns across 13 bases. The V and J ends lost 9 bases and 3 bases, in that order; junction bases with no gene match: 0. Per germline, CDR1 SNHLY and CDR2 FYNNEI. The CDR3 loop spans 13 amino acids. The CDR3 is CARTSGGTDTQYF. The CDR3 DNA is TGTGCCAGGACTAGCGGGGGGACAGATACGCAGTATTTT.

The chain combines TRBV19 with TRBJ2-1; 9 bases match TRBD1. In germline, CDR1 is LNHDA, CDR2 SQIVND (reference sequence). The CDR3 covers 14 residues. J lost 8 bases, V lost 10 bases, and 12 bases had no gene match. In DNA, the CDR3 is TGTGCCACCAGAGCCGGGACAGGGTTCCATGAGCAGTTCTTC. Encoded protein: CATRAGTGFHEQFF.

The rearrangement uses TRBV30 and TRBJ2-5; the match to TRBD1 covers 10 bases. This CDR3 comprises 14 residues. Losses at the gene ends were 5 bases for V and 3 bases for J; bases not matched to a gene: 6. CDR1 GTSNPN and CDR2 SVGIG come from the germline V gene (reference sequence). This chain's CDR3 is CAWGTGTGEETQYF. CDR3 in DNA: TGTGCCTGGGGAACCGGGACAGGGGAAGAGACCCAGTACTTC.

In DNA, the CDR3 is TGTGCCAGCTCACCGCTAGCGAAAAGCACAGATACGCAGTATTTT. Translated, it gives CASSPLAKSTDTQYF. The chain combines TRBV18 with TRBJ2-3; possibly TRBD2 for D (6 bases). V was trimmed by 3 bases and J by 0 bases, leaving 10 bases between them. CDR1 and CDR2 (germline): KGHSH, LQKENI. The CDR3 has 15 residues.

The rearrangement uses TRBV18 and TRBJ2-7; tentatively, D is TRBD1 (5 bases). Trimming left V 6 bases short and J 4 bases short, with 10 bases between. Germline CDR1 KGHSH, CDR2 LQKENI. CDR3 length equals 12 residues. The CDR3 coding sequence is TGTGCCAGCTCGTGGACAAAATACGAGCAGTACTTC. Protein sequence: CASSWTKYEQYF.

Only a few counts were recorded for this clone. The V gene is TRBV7-8, the J gene TRBJ1-1; no clear D gene. The CDR3 totals 14 residues. V was pared by 5 bases and J by 6 bases, with 16 bases between. Germline CDR1 SGHVS, CDR2 FQNEAQ. The CDR3 bases are TGTGCCAGCAGCGTAAAGGAGGGAAAGGCTGAAGCTTTCTTT. Its protein product is CASSVKEGKAEAFF.

This clone was counted many times. V and J are TRBV4-3 and TRBJ2-3; the match to TRBD2 covers 7 bases. This CDR3 is built from 17 residues. V lost 3 bases, J lost 1 base, and 10 bases stayed unmatched. The germline gives CDR1 LGHNA, CDR2 YSLEER. The CDR3: CASSHLISGGGTDTQYF. CDR3 DNA sequence: TGCGCCAGCAGCCACCTCATATCGGGGGGAGGCACAGATACGCAGTATTTT.

This clone appeared a single time. The J gene is TRBJ2-1, the V gene TRBV4-1, with D perhaps TRBD2 (5 bases). V lost 1 base, J lost 5 bases, and 15 bases lay in between. Germline CDR1 is MGHRA and CDR2 is YSYEKL. The CDR3 is 16 amino acids. CDR3 bases: TGCGCCAGCAGCCAAGGTGTCGCTAGCCATAACAATGAGCAGTTCTTC. It encodes CASSQGVASHNNEQFF.

The chain has TRBV4-1 and TRBJ1-6, with D perhaps matching TRBD1 (6 bases). Trimming left V 6 bases short and J 7 bases short, with 19 bases between. The CDR3 is 16 residues long. Germline assignment: CDR1 MGHRA and CDR2 YSYEKL. DNA of the CDR3: TGCGCCAGCAGGCAACCCGCTGGACAGAAGAATTCACCCCTCCACTTT. Protein sequence: CASRQPAGQKNSPLHF.

The gene calls are TRBV19 and TRBJ1-5; the match to TRBD1 covers 8 bases. With 6 bases clipped from V and 3 bases from J, the junction kept 4 bases outside the gene matches. There are 14 residues in the CDR3. Germline loops: CDR1 LNHDA, CDR2 SQIVND (reference sequence). CDR3 region: CASRGQVLNQPQHF. In DNA form, the CDR3 reads TGTGCCAGTAGGGGACAGGTTCTCAATCAGCCCCAGCATTTT.

The rearrangement links TRBV10-3 to TRBJ1-5; tentatively, D is TRBD1 (5 bases). The CDR3 is 15 residues long. The V and J ends lost 2 bases and 0 bases respectively, with 8 bases between them. Germline V gene data show CDR1 as ENHRY and CDR2 as SYGVKD. The CDR3 region is CAISERGGSNQPQHF. CDR3 coding DNA: TGTGCCATCAGTGAGAGGGGCGGTAGCAATCAGCCCCAGCATTTT.

V is TRBV7-9 and J is TRBJ1-2; 8 bases are a match to TRBD1. There are 14 residues in the CDR3. With 5 bases clipped from V and 13 bases from J, the junction kept 15 bases outside the gene matches. CDR1 is SEHNR and CDR2 is FQNEAQ in the germline V gene (reference sequence). CDR3 amino acids: CASSAQGAQRVSTF. The CDR3 DNA is TGTGCCAGCAGCGCCCAGGGGGCGCAGAGGGTTTCCACCTTC.